The clone carrying this TCR beta chain has just a few counts. Its antigen is unknown. Expressed TCRB transcripts were sequenced because the isolated RNA had all been reverse transcribed beforehand. Sequencing was performed with immunoSEQ multiplex PCR; in TCRdb, only in-frame clones are kept and a portion is missing. This sample has about 160,000 clones, with around 8.6% found just once. J gave up 0 bases and V 5 bases, and 10 bases lay outside the gene matches. Germline loops: CDR1 SGHTA, CDR2 FQGNSA. This CDR3 is built from 16 residues. The record originates from a study of beta chain features in type 1 diabetes. The study, taken as a whole, reports: For Type 1 diabetes patients, all four CD4+ subsets carried TCRB CDR3s that were moderately but significantly shorter.

The receptor was derived from a woman aged 18-30 years with type 1 diabetes. V usage is TRBV7-2 and J usage is TRBJ2-7; 7 nucleotides align to TRBD1. The specimen was central memory CD4+ T cells from blood. CDR3 in amino acids: CASSQRGRPISYEQYF. For the CDR3, the DNA is TGTGCCAGCAGCCAGAGGGGGCGACCGATCTCCTACGAGCAGTACTTC.